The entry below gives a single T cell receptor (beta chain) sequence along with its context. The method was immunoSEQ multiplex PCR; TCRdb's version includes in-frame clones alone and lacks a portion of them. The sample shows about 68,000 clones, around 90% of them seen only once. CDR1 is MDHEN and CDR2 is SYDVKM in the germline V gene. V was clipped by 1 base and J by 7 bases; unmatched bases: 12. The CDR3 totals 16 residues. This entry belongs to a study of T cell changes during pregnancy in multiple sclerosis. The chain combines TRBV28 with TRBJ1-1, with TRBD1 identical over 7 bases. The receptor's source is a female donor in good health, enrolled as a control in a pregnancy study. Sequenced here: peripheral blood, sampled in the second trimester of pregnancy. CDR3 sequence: CASSLFTGVVLYEAFF. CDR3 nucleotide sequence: TGTGCCAGCAGTTTATTCACAGGGGTTGTTTTATATGAAGCTTTCTTT.